One T cell receptor beta chain is described in this entry. This CDR3 has 15 residues. CDR1 is SNHLY, CDR2 FYNNEI, per germline. The V gene lost 4 bases and the J gene lost 0 bases, with 9 bases spanning the gap. These data originate in a study of T cell changes during pregnancy in multiple sclerosis. Clones were sequenced by immunoSEQ multiplex PCR, and TCRdb holds only the in-frame ones, with some missing. The sample lists approximately 110,000 clones, more than 85% occurring once. The input for sequencing was peripheral blood, taken in the third trimester of pregnancy. This receptor was taken from a female donor with multiple sclerosis, enrolled in a pregnancy study. V is TRBV2 and J is TRBJ2-2, with D perhaps matching TRBD1 (5 bases). The CDR3 protein is CASSGTITNTGELFF. CDR3 in DNA: TGTGCCAGCAGTGGGACAATAACGAACACCGGGGAGCTGTTTTTT.